The clone carrying this T cell receptor beta chain was counted once. The sample comes from a study of blood T cell repertoires in COVID-19. Across the whole study: The United States, Italy and Spain were the sources of the acute and convalescent COVID-19 samples. In each case, the material was cDNA or gDNA derived from T cells, B-cell-depleted T cells, or PBMCs.

Looked up from germline, CDR1 is ENHRY and CDR2 is SYGVKD. V dropped 2 bases and J dropped 3 bases, with 12 bases sitting between them. The CDR3 extends over 15 amino acids. In the study's own analysis: Reference gene primer amplification gave estimated nucleated cell counts. Sequencing was performed with immunoSEQ multiplex PCR; in TCRdb, only in-frame clones are kept and a portion is missing. V and J calls and clone size are given by that table; D and trimming were obtained from the DNA. The profile shows roughly 120,000 clones, roughly 80% of them singletons. The receptor's source is an older man with acute or convalescent COVID-19. Sequenced material: peripheral blood. The chain carries TRBV10-3 and TRBJ2-3; possibly TRBD2 for D (6 bases). CDR3 sequence (DNA): TGTGCCATCAGTGAGAGCGGCGGGGAGACAGATACGCAGTATTTT. Protein product: CAISESGGETDTQYF.